A few counts support the clone carrying this T cell receptor beta chain. Antigen: not known. With 1 base removed from V and 9 bases from J, the gap between germline ends came to 16 bases. There are 15 residues in the CDR3. The germline CDR1 and CDR2 sequences are MGHRA and YSYEKL. The data are from a study of T-cell memory formation after mild COVID-19. Points from the study as a whole: Mostly located in CM and EM were contracting CD4+ clones, with contracting CD8+ clones located in EMRA. For second-wave clones that peaked at day 37, SARS-CoV-2 specificity went unverified. A balance of CD4 and CD8 characterized clones contracting day 15 to 85, whereas later expanders leaned CD4+.

MiXCR, run by TCRdb on the 5' RACE reads, gives a single entry per CDR3 protein. The table has roughly 310,000 distinct CDR3 sequences, about 16% seen once. The sequence derives from a man aged 18 to 29 who had mild COVID-19 (a few samples of this study predate the infection). Cell type and time point are not known. Material for sequencing was PBMCs or a T cell subset sorted from them (not recorded which). This chain joins TRBV4-1 and TRBJ2-1; perhaps TRBD1 as D (6 bases). The chain's CDR3 is CASSQVPPTGGEQFF. The CDR3 nucleotides read TGCGCCAGCAGCCAAGTGCCCCCGACAGGCGGTGAGCAGTTCTTC.